Shown below are 8 T cell receptor beta chains from a single sample sequenced in a study of T cells after yellow fever vaccination. TCRdb re-called the 5' RACE reads through MiXCR, storing one row per CDR3 protein. The sample has about 350,000 distinct CDR3 sequences, 7% to 9% seen once. The source material was PBMCs, sampled approximately 47 days after the first yellow fever vaccination. These receptors were obtained from a man younger than 35 who received the YFV17D yellow fever vaccine.

This clonotype was observed a few times. The chain has TRBV5-1 and TRBJ2-3; 7 nucleotides agree with TRBD2. The germline CDR1 and CDR2 sequences are SGHRS and YFSETQ. CDR3 length: 18 residues. The ends lost 0 bases at V and 4 bases at J; junction bases unmatched: 14. In nucleotides, the CDR3 is TGCGCCAGCAGCTTGGCCGGACTTGGCGGGGGTTGGGCAGATACGCAGTATTTT. It translates to CASSLAGLGGGWADTQYF.

This chain links TRBV28 with TRBJ2-3, with D hard to call. Germline V gene data show CDR1 as MDHEN and CDR2 as SYDVKM. The V gene lost 3 bases and the J gene lost 1 base, with 8 bases spanning the gap. The CDR3 has 14 residues. CDR3: CASSLFQGTDTQYF. CDR3 sequence (DNA): TGTGCCAGCAGTTTGTTCCAGGGCACAGATACGCAGTATTTT.

In its sample, this clonotype was seen a few times. A junction end diverges from the germline sequence, so it may reflect a read error. This rearrangement joins TRBV6-1 to TRBJ2-5; TRBD2 might be the D (5 bases). Germline V gene data show CDR1 as MNHNS and CDR2 as SASEGT. The CDR3 is made up of 11 amino acids. DNA of the CDR3: TGTGCCAGCAGTGGAGGGTCCACAGACGACTTC. The encoded protein is CASSGGSTDDF.

This clonotype was observed a few times. The CDR3 sequence: CASQRGDLTDTQYF. The CDR3 region has the DNA TGTGCCAGCCAACGCGGGGATCTCACAGATACGCAGTATTTT. This rearrangement joins TRBV25-1 to TRBJ2-3; perhaps TRBD2 as D (6 bases). Between the trimmed V and J ends, which lost 8 bases and 2 bases, there was a span of 14 bases. Germline CDR1 is MGHDK and CDR2 is SYGVNS. This CDR3 spans 14 amino acids.

The sample holds many counts of this clonotype. V gene TRBV12-3 or TRBV12-4 combines with J gene TRBJ1-1; D is unresolved. V was pared by 5 bases and J by 7 bases, with 11 bases between. CDR3 size: 12 residues. CDR3 in DNA: TGTGCCAGCAGTGTCGGGTCTTATGAAGCTTTCTTT. The encoded protein is CASSVGSYEAFF.

This clonotype was counted between two and nine times. The genes are TRBV28 and TRBJ2-1; 8 positions match TRBD1. This CDR3 is 17 amino acids long. The ends lost 5 bases at V and 7 bases at J; junction bases unmatched: 16. The germline gives CDR1 MDHEN, CDR2 SYDVKM. The CDR3 loop reads CASSGGSGGTIMNEQFF. The CDR3, as DNA: TGTGCCAGCAGTGGGGGCTCAGGGGGCACCATAATGAATGAGCAGTTCTTC. Filled out from reference TRBV28 and TRBJ2-1, the complete variable domain reads DVKVTQSSRYLVKRTGEKVFLECVQDMDHENMFWYRQDPGLGLRLIYFSYDVKMKEKGDIPEGYSVSREKKERFSLILESASTNQTSMYLCASSGGSGGTIMNEQFFGPGTRLTVL.

The chain has TRBV6-1 and TRBJ2-5, with 14 bases matching TRBD2. This CDR3 has 14 residues. V lost 7 bases and J lost 7; bases outside the gene matches: 5. Germline CDR1 MNHNS, CDR2 SASEGT. The CDR3 loop reads CASKGLAGGGTQYF. The CDR3 nucleotides read TGTGCCAGCAAAGGACTAGCGGGGGGTGGGACCCAGTACTTC.

This chain joins TRBV19 and TRBJ2-7, with 7 positions matching TRBD1. V was clipped by 9 bases and J by 4 bases; unmatched bases: 6. Germline assignment: CDR1 LNHDA and CDR2 SQIVND (reference sequence). The CDR3 has 12 residues. CDR3 DNA sequence: TGTGCCAGCTCGGGACAGCCTTACGAGCAGTACTTC. Amino acids: CASSGQPYEQYF.